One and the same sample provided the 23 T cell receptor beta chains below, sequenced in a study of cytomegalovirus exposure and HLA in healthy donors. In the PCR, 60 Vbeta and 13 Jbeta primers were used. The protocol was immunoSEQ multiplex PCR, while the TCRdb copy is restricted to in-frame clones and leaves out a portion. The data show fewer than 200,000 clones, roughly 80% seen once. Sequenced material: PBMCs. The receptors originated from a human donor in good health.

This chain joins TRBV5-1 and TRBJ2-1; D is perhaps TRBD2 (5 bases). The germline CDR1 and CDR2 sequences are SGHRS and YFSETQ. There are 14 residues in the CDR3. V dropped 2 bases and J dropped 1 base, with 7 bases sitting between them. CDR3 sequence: CASSFSGSYNEQFF. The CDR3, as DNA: TGCGCCAGCAGCTTCAGCGGATCCTACAATGAGCAGTTCTTC.

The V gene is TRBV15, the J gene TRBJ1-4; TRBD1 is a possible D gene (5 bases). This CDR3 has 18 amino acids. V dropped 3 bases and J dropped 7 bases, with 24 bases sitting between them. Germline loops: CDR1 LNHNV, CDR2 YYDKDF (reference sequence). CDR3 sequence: CATSRRVTGRGAGEKLFF. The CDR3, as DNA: TGTGCCACCAGCAGGAGGGTCACGGGGAGGGGCGCGGGTGAAAAACTGTTTTTT. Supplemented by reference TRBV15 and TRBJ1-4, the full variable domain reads DAMVIQNPRYQVTQFGKPVTLSCSQTLNHNVMYWYQQKSSQAPKLLFHYYDKDFNNEADTPDNFQSRRPNTSFCFLDIRSPGLGDTAMYLCATSRRVTGRGAGEKLFFGSGTQLSVL.

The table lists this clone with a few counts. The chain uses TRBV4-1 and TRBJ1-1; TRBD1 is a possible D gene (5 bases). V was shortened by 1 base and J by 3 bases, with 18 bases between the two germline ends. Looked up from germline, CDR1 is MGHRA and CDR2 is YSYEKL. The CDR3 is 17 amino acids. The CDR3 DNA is TGCGCCAGCAGCCAAGGGAGGGGTGACTCTTATCACACTGAAGCTTTCTTT. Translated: CASSQGRGDSYHTEAFF.

In DNA form, the CDR3 reads TGTGCCAGCAGCATACCTATAGGGACAGGGGGCAATTCACCCCTCCACTTT. Its translation: CASSIPIGTGGNSPLHF. V is TRBV7-9 and J is TRBJ1-6; 12 bases are a match to TRBD1. The junction had 9 bases not matched to a gene; V was cut back by 5 bases and J by 7 bases. The CDR3 loop spans 17 amino acids. CDR1 is SEHNR, CDR2 FQNEAQ, per germline (reference sequence).

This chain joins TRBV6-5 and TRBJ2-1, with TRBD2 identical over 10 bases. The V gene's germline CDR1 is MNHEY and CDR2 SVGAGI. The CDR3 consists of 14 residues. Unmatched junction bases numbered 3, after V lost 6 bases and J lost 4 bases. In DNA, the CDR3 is TGTGCCAGCAGCTTGACTAGCGGGTACAATGAGCAGTTCTTC. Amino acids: CASSLTSGYNEQFF.

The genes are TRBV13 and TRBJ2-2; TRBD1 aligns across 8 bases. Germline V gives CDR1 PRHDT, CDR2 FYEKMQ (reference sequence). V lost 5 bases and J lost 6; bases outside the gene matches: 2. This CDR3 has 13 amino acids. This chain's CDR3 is CASSPGGSGELFF. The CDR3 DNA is TGTGCCAGCAGCCCAGGGGGCTCCGGGGAGCTGTTTTTT.

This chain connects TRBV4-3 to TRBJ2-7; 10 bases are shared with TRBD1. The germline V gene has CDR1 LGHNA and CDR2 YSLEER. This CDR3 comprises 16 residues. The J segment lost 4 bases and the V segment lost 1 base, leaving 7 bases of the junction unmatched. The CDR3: CASSQGSGTGVYEQYF. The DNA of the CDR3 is TGCGCCAGCAGCCAAGGCTCCGGGACAGGGGTTTACGAGCAGTACTTC.

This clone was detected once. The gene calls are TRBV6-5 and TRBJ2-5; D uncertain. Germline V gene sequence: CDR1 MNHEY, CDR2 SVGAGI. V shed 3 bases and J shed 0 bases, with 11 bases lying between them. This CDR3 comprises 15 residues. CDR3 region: CASSYSLRYQETQYF. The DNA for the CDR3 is TGTGCCAGCAGTTATTCCCTGAGGTACCAAGAGACCCAGTACTTC.

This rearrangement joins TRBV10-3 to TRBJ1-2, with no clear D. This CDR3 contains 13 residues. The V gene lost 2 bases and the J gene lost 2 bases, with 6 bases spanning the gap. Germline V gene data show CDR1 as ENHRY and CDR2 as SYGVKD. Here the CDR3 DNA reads TGTGCCATCAGTGAGGGAGGGAACTATGGCTACACCTTC. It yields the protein CAISEGGNYGYTF.

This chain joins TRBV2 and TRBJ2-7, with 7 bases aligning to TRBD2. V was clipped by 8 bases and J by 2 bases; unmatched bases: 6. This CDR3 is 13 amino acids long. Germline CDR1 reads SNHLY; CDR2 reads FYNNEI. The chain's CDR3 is CASWWGGTYEQYF. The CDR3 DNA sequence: TGTGCCAGCTGGTGGGGGGGTACCTACGAGCAGTACTTC.

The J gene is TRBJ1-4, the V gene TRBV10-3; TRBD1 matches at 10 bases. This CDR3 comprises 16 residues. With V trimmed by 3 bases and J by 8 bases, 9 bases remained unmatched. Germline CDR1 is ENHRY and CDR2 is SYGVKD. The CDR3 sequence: CAISDPDRGPREKLFF. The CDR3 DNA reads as TGTGCCATCAGTGATCCCGACAGGGGGCCACGAGAAAAACTGTTTTTT.

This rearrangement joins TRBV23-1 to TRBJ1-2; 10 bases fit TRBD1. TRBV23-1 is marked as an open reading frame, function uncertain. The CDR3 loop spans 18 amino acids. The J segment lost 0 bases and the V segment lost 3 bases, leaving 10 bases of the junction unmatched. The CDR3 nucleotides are TGCGCCAGCAGTCACCCACAGACAGGGGGCAAAGCTAACTATGGCTACACCTTC. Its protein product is CASSHPQTGGKANYGYTF.

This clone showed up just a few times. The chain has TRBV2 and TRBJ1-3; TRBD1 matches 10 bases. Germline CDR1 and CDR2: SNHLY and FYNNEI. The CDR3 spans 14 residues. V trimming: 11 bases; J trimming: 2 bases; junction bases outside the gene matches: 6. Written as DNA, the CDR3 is TGTGCCGCCCGGGACAGGGGTACTGGAAACACCATATATTTT. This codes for CAARDRGTGNTIYF. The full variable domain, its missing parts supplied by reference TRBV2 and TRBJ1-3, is EPEVTQTPSHQVTQMGQEVILRCVPISNHLYFYWYRQILGQKVEFLVSFYNNEISEKSEIFDDQFSVERPDGSNFTLKIRSTKLEDSAMYFCAARDRGTGNTIYFGEGSWLTVV.

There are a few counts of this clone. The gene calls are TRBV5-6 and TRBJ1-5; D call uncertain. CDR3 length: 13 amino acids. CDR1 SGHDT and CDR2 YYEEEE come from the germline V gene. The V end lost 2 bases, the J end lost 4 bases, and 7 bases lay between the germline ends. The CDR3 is CASSFSGNQPQHF. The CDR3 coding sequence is TGTGCCAGCAGCTTTTCCGGTAATCAGCCCCAGCATTTT.

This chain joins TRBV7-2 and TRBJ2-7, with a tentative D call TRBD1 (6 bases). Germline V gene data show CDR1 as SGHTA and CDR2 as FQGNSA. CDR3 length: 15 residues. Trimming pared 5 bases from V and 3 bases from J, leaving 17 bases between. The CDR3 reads CASSITTGHLYEQYF. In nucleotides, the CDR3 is TGTGCCAGCAGCATAACTACGGGACACCTCTACGAGCAGTACTTC.

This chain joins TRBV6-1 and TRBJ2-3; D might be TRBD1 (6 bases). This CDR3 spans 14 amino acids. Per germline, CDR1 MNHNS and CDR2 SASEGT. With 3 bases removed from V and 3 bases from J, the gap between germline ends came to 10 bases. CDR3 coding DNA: TGTGCCAGCAGTGACTGGGGGCAAACAGATACGCAGTATTTT. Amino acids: CASSDWGQTDTQYF.

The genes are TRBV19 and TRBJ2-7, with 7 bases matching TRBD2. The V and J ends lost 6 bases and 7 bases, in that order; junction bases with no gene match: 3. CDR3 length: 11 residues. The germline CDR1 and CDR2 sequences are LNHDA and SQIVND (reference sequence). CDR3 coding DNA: TGTGCCAGTAGGTACGGGGGGGAGCAGTACTTC. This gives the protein CASRYGGEQYF.

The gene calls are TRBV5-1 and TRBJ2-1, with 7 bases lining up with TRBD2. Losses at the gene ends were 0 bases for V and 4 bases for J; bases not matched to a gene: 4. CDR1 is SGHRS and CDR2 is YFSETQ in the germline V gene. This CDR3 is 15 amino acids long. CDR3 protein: CASSLETSRYNEQFF. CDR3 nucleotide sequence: TGCGCCAGCAGCTTGGAGACTAGCCGGTACAATGAGCAGTTCTTC.

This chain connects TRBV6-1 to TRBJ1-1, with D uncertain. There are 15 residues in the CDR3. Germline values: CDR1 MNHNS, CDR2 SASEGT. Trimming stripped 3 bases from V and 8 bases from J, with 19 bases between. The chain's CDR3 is CASSDYVRSSDEAFF. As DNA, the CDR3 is TGTGCCAGCAGTGATTATGTCAGGTCCTCTGACGAAGCTTTCTTT.

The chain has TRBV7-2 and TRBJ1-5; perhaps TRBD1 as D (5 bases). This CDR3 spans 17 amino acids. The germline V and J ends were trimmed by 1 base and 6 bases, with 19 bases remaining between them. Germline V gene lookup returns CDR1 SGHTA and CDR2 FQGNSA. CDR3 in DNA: TGTGCCAGCAGCTTAGGGATCGACAGACCTTACATTCAGCCCCAGCATTTT. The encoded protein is CASSLGIDRPYIQPQHF. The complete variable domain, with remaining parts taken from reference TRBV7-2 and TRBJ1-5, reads GAGVSQSPSNKVTEKGKDVELRCDPISGHTALYWYRQSLGQGLEFLIYFQGNSAPDKSGLPSDRFSAERTGGSVSTLTIQRTQQEDSAVYLCASSLGIDRPYIQPQHFGDGTRLSIL.

The CDR3 DNA is TGTGCCAGCAGTGTGGCCTCCGCGGCCTCTGGCTACACCTTC. Amino acid sequence: CASSVASAASGYTF. J is TRBJ1-2 and V is TRBV6-1; D gene ambiguous. V was cut by 4 bases and J by 7 bases, with 16 bases left in between. CDR1 MNHNS and CDR2 SASEGT come from the germline V gene. CDR3 length equals 14 residues.

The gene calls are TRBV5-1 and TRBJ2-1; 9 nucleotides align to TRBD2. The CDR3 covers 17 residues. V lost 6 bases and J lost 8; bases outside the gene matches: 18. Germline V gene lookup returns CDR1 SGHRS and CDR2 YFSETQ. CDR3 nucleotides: TGCGCCAGCACCCCCAGCGGGGGGCTGCCTGGGTCCCATGAGCAGTTCTTC. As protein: CASTPSGGLPGSHEQFF.

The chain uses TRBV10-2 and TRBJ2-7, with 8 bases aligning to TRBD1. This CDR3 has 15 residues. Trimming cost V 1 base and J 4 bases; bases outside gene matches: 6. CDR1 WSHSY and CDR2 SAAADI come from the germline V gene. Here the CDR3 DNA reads TGCGCCAGCAGTGAGTATAACAGGGGGTCGTACGAGCAGTACTTC. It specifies CASSEYNRGSYEQYF.